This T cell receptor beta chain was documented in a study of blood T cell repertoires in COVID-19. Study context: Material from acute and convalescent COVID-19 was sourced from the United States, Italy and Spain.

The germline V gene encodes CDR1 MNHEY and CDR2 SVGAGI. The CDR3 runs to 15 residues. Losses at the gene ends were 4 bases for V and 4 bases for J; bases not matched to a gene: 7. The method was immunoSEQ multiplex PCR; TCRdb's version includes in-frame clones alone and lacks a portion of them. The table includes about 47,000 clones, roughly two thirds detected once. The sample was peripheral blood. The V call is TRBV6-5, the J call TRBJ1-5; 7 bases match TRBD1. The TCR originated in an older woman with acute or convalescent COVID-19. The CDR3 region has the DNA TGTGCCAGCAGTTTTGACAGGGCTCGAAATCAGCCCCAGCATTTT. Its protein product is CASSFDRARNQPQHF.